The entry below gives a single T cell receptor beta chain sequence along with its context. The junction does not match germline at one end; this may be a read error. This record belongs to a study of blood T cell repertoires in COVID-19. Overall study: Samples of COVID-19 (acute and convalescent) were obtained from the United States, Italy and Spain. Sources were T cells, B-cell-depleted T cells, or PBMCs; the material itself was cDNA or gDNA.

The length of the CDR3 is 12 residues. The protocol was immunoSEQ multiplex PCR, while the TCRdb copy is restricted to in-frame clones and leaves out a portion. The sample lists approximately 120,000 clones; 88% were seen once. The chain has TRBV12-3 or TRBV12-4 and TRBJ1-5; D uncertain. This TCR was sampled from a human donor in a cohort sampled during active COVID-19. Sequenced sample: peripheral blood. CDR3 DNA sequence: TGTGCCAGCAGTTCGAGCCTAACTCTTCGGGATTTT. This gives the protein CASSSSLTLRDF.